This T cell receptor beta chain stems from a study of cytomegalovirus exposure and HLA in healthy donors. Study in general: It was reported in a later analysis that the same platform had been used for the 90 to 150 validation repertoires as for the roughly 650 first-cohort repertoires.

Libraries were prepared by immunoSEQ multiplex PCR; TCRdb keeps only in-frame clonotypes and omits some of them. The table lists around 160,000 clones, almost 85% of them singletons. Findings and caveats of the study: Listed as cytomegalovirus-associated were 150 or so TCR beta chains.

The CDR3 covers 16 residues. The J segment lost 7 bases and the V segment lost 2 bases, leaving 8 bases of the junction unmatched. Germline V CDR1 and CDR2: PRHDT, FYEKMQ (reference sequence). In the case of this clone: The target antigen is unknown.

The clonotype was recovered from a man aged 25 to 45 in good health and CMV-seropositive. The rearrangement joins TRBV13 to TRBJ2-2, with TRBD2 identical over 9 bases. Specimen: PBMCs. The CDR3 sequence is CASSLRGGGADGELFF. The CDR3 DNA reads TGTGCCAGCAGCTTACGTGGCGGGGGGGCAGACGGGGAGCTGTTTTTT.